Each of the 10 T cell receptor beta chains below was sequenced from the same sample in a study of control samples from healthy donors and cancer patients. Produced via immunoSEQ multiplex PCR; TCRdb's table is partial and in-frame only. The table lists about 410,000 clones, about nine tenths of them singletons, with 5.5% to 7.5% in the top ten. Material for sequencing was PBMCs. The receptor source for this set is a man in his forties with head and neck cancer.

This sequence joins TRBV11-2 and TRBJ2-7; possibly TRBD1 for D (6 bases). V shed 0 bases and J shed 5 bases, with 11 bases lying between them. This CDR3 comprises 14 residues. Germline CDR1 is SGHAT and CDR2 is FQNNGV. CDR3 in DNA: TGTGCCAGCAGCTTAGACCAGGGGTTGGACGAGCAGTACTTC. Translated: CASSLDQGLDEQYF.

The chain has TRBV18 and TRBJ1-3, with D possibly TRBD1 on 6 matching bases. This CDR3 has 17 residues. V lost 6 bases and J 0 bases, leaving 18 bases between the germline ends. CDR1 is KGHSH and CDR2 is LQKENI in the germline V gene. For the CDR3, the DNA is TGTGCCAGCTCCTCCGCCTTGACAGGCCTCTCTGGAAACACCATATATTTT. Amino acid sequence: CASSSALTGLSGNTIYF.

The gene calls are TRBV3-1 (or the pseudogene TRBV3-2) and TRBJ2-7; 13 bases are shared with TRBD2. The germline V gene has CDR1 LGHDT and CDR2 YNNKEL (reference sequence). The CDR3 is 14 residues long. V trimming: 4 bases; J trimming: 3 bases; junction bases outside the gene matches: 0. The CDR3 here is CASSRTSGSYEQYF. The DNA for the CDR3 is TGTGCCAGCAGCCGGACTAGCGGGAGCTACGAGCAGTACTTC.

V gene TRBV9 combines with J gene TRBJ2-7, with no clear D. The CDR3 loop spans 14 amino acids. In germline, CDR1 is SGDLS, CDR2 YYNGEE. Trimming left V 0 bases short and J 0 bases short, with 7 bases between. CDR3 amino acids: CASSVGSDSYEQYF. CDR3 in DNA: TGTGCCAGCAGCGTAGGGTCAGACTCCTACGAGCAGTACTTC.

This clone was recorded only once. The chain uses TRBV9 and TRBJ2-3; a weak D match, TRBD2 (5 bases). V lost 0 bases and J 4 bases, leaving 12 bases between the germline ends. Germline lookup yields CDR1 SGDLS and CDR2 YYNGEE. The CDR3 sequence is 15 residues long. For the CDR3, the DNA is TGTGCCAGCAGCGTAGGTTGGGCAGCGGCAGATACGCAGTATTTT. Encoded protein: CASSVGWAAADTQYF.

V gene TRBV2 combines with J gene TRBJ2-1; TRBD1 matches 7 bases. The CDR3 totals 17 residues. Per the germline V gene, CDR1 is SNHLY and CDR2 is FYNNEI. After removal of 8 bases from V and 0 bases from J, the junction contained 13 bases not matched to a gene. CDR3 protein: CASPEPRQGSSYNEQFF. Here the CDR3 DNA reads TGTGCCAGCCCCGAGCCCCGACAGGGAAGCTCCTACAATGAGCAGTTCTTC.

The J gene is TRBJ2-2, the V gene TRBV7-2; maybe TRBD2 (7 bases). This CDR3 is built from 18 residues. Between the trimmed V and J ends, which lost 5 bases and 6 bases, there was a span of 25 bases. Germline-derived CDR1 and CDR2 are SGHTA and FQGNSA. The CDR3 is CASSQRGRAVPSPGELFF. The DNA for the CDR3 is TGTGCCAGCAGCCAAAGGGGGAGGGCTGTTCCTTCTCCCGGGGAGCTGTTTTTT.

The J gene is TRBJ2-7, the V gene TRBV18, with D hard to call. V was pared by 3 bases and J by 5 bases, with 14 bases between. The germline CDR1 and CDR2 sequences are KGHSH and LQKENI. The CDR3 has 14 amino acids. In DNA, the CDR3 is TGTGCCAGCTCACCGTTGGCCCAAGGGAACGAGCAGTACTTC. Its translation is CASSPLAQGNEQYF.

J is TRBJ1-4 and V is TRBV30, with 9 bases aligning to TRBD1. CDR1 is GTSNPN, CDR2 SVGIG, per germline (reference sequence). V shed 2 bases, J shed 1 base, and the junction held 5 bases outside the gene matches. The length of the CDR3 is 16 residues. For the CDR3, the DNA is TGTGCCTGGAGTAACGAGGACAGGGGAACTAATGAAAAACTGTTTTTT. Its protein is CAWSNEDRGTNEKLFF.

The V call is TRBV9, the J call TRBJ1-2, with 9 bases fitting TRBD1. The CDR3 is made up of 15 amino acids. The germline V gene encodes CDR1 SGDLS and CDR2 YYNGEE. V lost 3 bases and J lost 7; bases outside the gene matches: 10. CDR3 sequence: CASSEGTGGLGGYTF. In DNA form, the CDR3 reads TGTGCCAGCAGCGAGGGAACAGGGGGCTTAGGTGGCTACACCTTC.